This T cell receptor beta chain came from a study of cytomegalovirus exposure and HLA in healthy donors. Produced via immunoSEQ multiplex PCR; TCRdb's table is partial and in-frame only. The table has about 74,000 clones, 94% seen once. Regarding this clone: Its antigen is currently unknown.

Findings and caveats of the study: Three chains linked to CMV were shown in vitro to be specific for CMV antigens.

The ends were cut back, 0 bases at V and 7 bases at J, with 13 bases in the middle. Germline CDR1 is LNHDA and CDR2 is SQIVND (reference sequence). CDR3 size: 14 residues. The TCR sequence derives from a man aged 18 to 29 in good health and CMV-seropositive. Sample: PBMCs. The gene calls are TRBV19 and TRBJ2-7; perhaps TRBD2 as D (6 bases). CDR3 sequence reads: CASSIESLGGEQYF. The CDR3 DNA sequence: TGTGCCAGTAGTATAGAGAGCCTCGGGGGAGAGCAGTACTTC.